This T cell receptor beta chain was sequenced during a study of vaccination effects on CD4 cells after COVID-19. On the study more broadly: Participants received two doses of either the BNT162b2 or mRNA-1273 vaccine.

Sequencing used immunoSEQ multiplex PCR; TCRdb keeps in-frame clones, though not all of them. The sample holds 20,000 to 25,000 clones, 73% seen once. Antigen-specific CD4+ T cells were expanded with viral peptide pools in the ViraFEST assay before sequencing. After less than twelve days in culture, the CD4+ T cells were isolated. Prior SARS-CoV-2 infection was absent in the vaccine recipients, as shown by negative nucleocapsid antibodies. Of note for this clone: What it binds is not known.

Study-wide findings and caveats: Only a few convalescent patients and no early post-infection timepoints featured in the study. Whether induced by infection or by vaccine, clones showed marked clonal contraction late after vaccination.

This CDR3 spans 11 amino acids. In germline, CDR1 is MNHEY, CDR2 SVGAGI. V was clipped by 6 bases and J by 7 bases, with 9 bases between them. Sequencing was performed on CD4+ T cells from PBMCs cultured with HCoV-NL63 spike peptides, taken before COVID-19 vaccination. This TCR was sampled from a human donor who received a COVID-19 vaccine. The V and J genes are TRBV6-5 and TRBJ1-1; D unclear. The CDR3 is CASRVVNEAFF. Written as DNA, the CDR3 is TGTGCCAGCAGGGTGGTCAATGAAGCTTTCTTT.